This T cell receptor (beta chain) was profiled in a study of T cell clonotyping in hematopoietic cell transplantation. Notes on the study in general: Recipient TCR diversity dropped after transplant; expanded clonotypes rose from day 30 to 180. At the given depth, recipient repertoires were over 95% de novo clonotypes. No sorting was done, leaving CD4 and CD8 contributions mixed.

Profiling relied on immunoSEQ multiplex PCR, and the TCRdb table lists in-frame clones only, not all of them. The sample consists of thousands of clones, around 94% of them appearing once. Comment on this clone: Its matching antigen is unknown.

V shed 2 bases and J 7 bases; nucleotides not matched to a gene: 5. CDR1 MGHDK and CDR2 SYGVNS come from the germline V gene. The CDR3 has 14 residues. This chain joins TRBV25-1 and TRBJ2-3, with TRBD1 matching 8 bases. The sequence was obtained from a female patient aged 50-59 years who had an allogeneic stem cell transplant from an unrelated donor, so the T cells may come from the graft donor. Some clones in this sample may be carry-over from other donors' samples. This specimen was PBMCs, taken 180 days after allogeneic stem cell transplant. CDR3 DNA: TGTGCCAGCAGTGAAGATTGGACAGGGAATACGCAGTATTTT. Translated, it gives CASSEDWTGNTQYF.